The 16 T cell receptor beta chains below were found in one sample sequenced in a study of vaccination and CD4 T cells after COVID-19. These receptors are not linked to any known antigen. The Oncomine TCR Beta short-read assay sequenced DNA from cultured CD4+ T cells. Each CDR3 protein gets one entry after TCRdb re-called the PCR reads with MiXCR. The sample shows 10,000 or so distinct CDR3 sequences, approximately 49% of them seen only once. As for treatment: roughly ten-day PBMC culture with coronavirus spike peptide pools or control peptides (ViraFEST assay). The sample taken for sequencing was CD4+ T cells from blood, cultured in vitro. The receptor set was obtained from a human donor who had recovered from COVID-19.

About this clonotype itself: One end of the junction fails to match germline, which may point to a read error. This chain uses TRBV6-1 with TRBJ1-5; 8 nucleotides align to TRBD1. Germline-derived CDR1 and CDR2 are MNHNS and SASEGT. CDR3 size: 14 residues. For the CDR3, the DNA is TGTGCCATCAGTGAGTCACAGGGGGGTCAGCCCCAGCATTTT. Its translation is CAISESQGGQPQHF.

This clonotype appeared a few times. The V and J genes are TRBV19 and TRBJ1-1, with D maybe TRBD1 (5 bases). The CDR3 extends over 15 amino acids. Looked up from germline, CDR1 is LNHDA and CDR2 is SQIVND (reference sequence). Deletions cut 6 bases from V and 0 bases from J, with 14 bases between. The CDR3 loop is CASRTGTDLNTEAFF. The CDR3, as DNA: TGTGCCAGTAGGACGGGGACGGACCTGAACACTGAAGCTTTCTTT. Based on the CDR3 plus reference TRBV19 and TRBJ1-1, the full variable domain is DGGITQSPKYLFRKEGQNVTLSCEQNLNHDAMYWYRQDPGQGLRLIYYSQIVNDFQKGDIAEGYSVSREKKESFPLTVTSAQKNPTAFYLCASRTGTDLNTEAFFGQGTRLTVV.

The J gene is TRBJ2-7, the V gene TRBV7-2; D unresolved. The CDR3 runs to 12 residues. Germline assignment: CDR1 SGHTA and CDR2 FQGNSA. Deletions cut 1 base from V and 6 bases from J, with 7 bases between. CDR3 amino acids: CASSLVMGEQYF. The DNA of the CDR3 is TGTGCCAGCAGCTTAGTTATGGGCGAGCAGTACTTC.

V usage is TRBV20-1 and J usage is TRBJ2-5, with 10 bases lining up with TRBD2. Germline trimming cut 5 bases from V and 4 bases from J; bases unmatched to any gene: 1. Germline CDR1 reads DFQATT; CDR2 reads SNEGSKA (reference sequence). This CDR3 has 12 amino acids. The CDR3 DNA reads as TGCAGTGCTTTAGCGGGGGGAGAGACCCAGTACTTC. Protein: CSALAGGETQYF.

This chain links TRBV7-6 with TRBJ2-1, with D perhaps TRBD2 (5 bases). V lost 5 bases to trimming and J lost 6 bases, with 20 bases between them. Per germline, CDR1 SGHVS and CDR2 FNYEAQ. The CDR3 totals 16 residues. The CDR3 loop is CASSQLPGYIPNEQFF. The CDR3 coding sequence is TGTGCCAGCAGCCAACTGCCGGGATATATCCCCAATGAGCAGTTCTTC.

CDR3 nucleotide sequence: TGTGCCAGCAGCTCCGGGAGAAGGGAGGAGACCCAGTACTTC. This gives the protein CASSSGRREETQYF. The V gene is TRBV7-9, the J gene TRBJ2-5; tentative D call: TRBD2 (6 bases). Germline V lookup: CDR1 SEHNR, CDR2 FQNEAQ (reference sequence). V was trimmed by 4 bases and J by 5 bases, leaving 14 bases between them. The CDR3 runs to 14 residues.

This clonotype has just a few counts. V usage is TRBV7-3 and J usage is TRBJ2-1; D ambiguous. With 2 bases removed from V and 9 bases from J, the gap between germline ends came to 8 bases. Germline CDR1 reads SGHTA; CDR2 reads FQGTGA. The CDR3 is 12 residues long. The CDR3 DNA follows: TGTGCCAGCAGCTTATCCTTGGGTGAGCAGTTCTTC. Translating it yields CASSLSLGEQFF.

The rearrangement links TRBV12-5 to TRBJ1-5; D gene ambiguous. The germline V and J ends were trimmed by 6 bases and 8 bases, with 11 bases remaining between them. The germline V gene encodes CDR1 LGHNT and CDR2 FRNRAP. The CDR3 extends over 12 amino acids. This CDR3 is CASGVYTEPQHF. CDR3 sequence (DNA): TGTGCTAGTGGGGTATATACGGAGCCCCAGCATTTT. Full variable domain (missing parts from reference TRBV12-5 and TRBJ1-5): DARVTQTPRHKVTEMGQEVTMRCQPILGHNTVFWYRQTMMQGLELLAYFRNRAPLDDSGMPKDRFSAEMPDATLATLKIQPSEPRDSAVYFCASGVYTEPQHFGDGTRLSIL.

The chain combines TRBV6-5 with TRBJ1-1; 10 positions match TRBD1. The CDR3 sequence is 18 residues long. Trimming cost V 0 bases and J 3 bases; bases outside gene matches: 10. The germline V gene encodes CDR1 MNHEY and CDR2 SVGAGI. CDR3: CASSYSADRGYFDTEAFF. CDR3 in DNA: TGTGCCAGCAGTTACTCAGCGGACAGGGGGTATTTTGACACTGAAGCTTTCTTT.

CDR3 DNA sequence: TGTGCCAGCAGTTACCCCGGGGCGGCTAACTATGGCTACACCTTC. Translated, it gives CASSYPGAANYGYTF. The rearrangement uses TRBV6-2 or TRBV6-3 and TRBJ1-2; D perhaps matches TRBD1 (5 bases). CDR1 and CDR2 (germline): MNHEY, SVGEGT. Trimming took off 2 bases at V and 0 bases at J, with 10 bases between the two ends. CDR3 length equals 15 residues.

V gene TRBV20-1 combines with J gene TRBJ2-5; 8 bases fit TRBD2. Germline V gene lookup returns CDR1 DFQATT and CDR2 SNEGSKA (reference sequence). This CDR3 is built from 13 residues. Germline trimming cut 6 bases from V and 2 bases from J; bases unmatched to any gene: 5. CDR3 sequence reads: CSAPGTSQETQYF. The CDR3 coding sequence is TGCAGTGCCCCAGGGACTAGTCAAGAGACCCAGTACTTC.

The chain links TRBV27 to TRBJ2-2; D call uncertain. Germline CDR1 is MNHEY and CDR2 is SMNVEV (reference sequence). The CDR3 runs to 14 residues. The ends were cut back, 3 bases at V and 7 bases at J, with 12 bases in the middle. CDR3 DNA sequence: TGTGCCAGCAGTTTGCAAACTCCGTTCGGGGAGCTGTTTTTT. Amino acids: CASSLQTPFGELFF.

The table lists this clonotype with a few counts. V usage is TRBV15 and J usage is TRBJ1-1; D unclear. The CDR3 sequence is 16 residues long. V shed 0 bases and J shed 4 bases, with 15 bases lying between them. Germline values: CDR1 LNHNV, CDR2 YYDKDF (reference sequence). CDR3 residues: CATSRDLSPVGTEAFF. CDR3 DNA sequence: TGTGCCACCAGCAGAGATCTTTCGCCTGTGGGCACTGAAGCTTTCTTT.

The chain couples TRBV19 to TRBJ2-2, with D tentatively TRBD1 (5 bases). CDR3 length equals 17 residues. From germline, CDR1 is LNHDA and CDR2 SQIVND (reference sequence). V lost 7 bases, J lost 3 bases, and 21 bases lay in between. The DNA for the CDR3 is TGTGCCAGTAATTTCCCGGCGAGGCAGGGCCACACCGGGGAGCTGTTTTTT. Amino acid sequence: CASNFPARQGHTGELFF. Drawing the rest from reference TRBV19 and TRBJ2-2, the complete variable domain is DGGITQSPKYLFRKEGQNVTLSCEQNLNHDAMYWYRQDPGQGLRLIYYSQIVNDFQKGDIAEGYSVSREKKESFPLTVTSAQKNPTAFYLCASNFPARQGHTGELFFGEGSRLTVL.

The chain has TRBV19 and TRBJ1-2; D uncertain. The CDR3 runs to 15 residues. In germline, CDR1 is LNHDA, CDR2 SQIVND (reference sequence). Trimming removed 0 bases from V and 3 bases from J, with 11 bases in between. CDR3 amino acids: CASSIDVGSHYGYTF. The CDR3 bases are TGTGCCAGTAGTATAGATGTGGGCAGTCACTATGGCTACACCTTC.

The chain uses TRBV20-1 and TRBJ1-6; D uncertain. CDR3 length: 13 amino acids. The germline V gene encodes CDR1 DFQATT and CDR2 SNEGSKA (reference sequence). The V and J ends lost 3 bases and 3 bases respectively, with 6 bases between them. The CDR3 nucleotides read TGCAGTGCTAGGAACAGCTATAATTCACCCCTCCACTTT. This gives the protein CSARNSYNSPLHF.